A selection of T cell receptor beta chains follows, all from one sample in a study of siplizumab effects on memory and regulatory T cells. The protocol was immunoSEQ multiplex PCR, while the TCRdb copy is restricted to in-frame clones and leaves out a portion. This table holds tens of thousands of clones, approximately 95% found once. The sample comprised CD8+ T cells sorted from blood. Receptor source: a human donor in good health. Each CDR3 is given with its conserved first and last residue. The D gene is left open where the match is weak. Not all rows give a size; the values are once, few, many and, for expanded clones, a class.

clone_size | j_call | v_call | d_call | cdr3_nt | cdr3_aa
NA | TRBJ1-1 | TRBV7-6 | NA | TGTGCCAGCAGCTTATTAGGAGGCGGAACCCCGAACACTGAAGCTTTCTTT | CASSLLGGGTPNTEAFF
NA | TRBJ2-1 | TRBV19 | NA | TGTGCCAGTAGACTCGTGTGGGAGGGCCCGACAGGTGAGCAGTTCTTC | CASRLVWEGPTGEQFF
NA | TRBJ2-3 | TRBV15 | TRBD2 | TGTGCCACCAGCCCAGGGACTACAACTAGCACAGATACGCAGTATTTT | CATSPGTTTSTDTQYF
once | TRBJ1-2 | TRBV5-1 | NA | TGCGCCAGCAGCTTAAACTGGGATGGCTACACCTTC | CASSLNWDGYTF
NA | TRBJ2-7 | TRBV2 | NA | TGTGCCAGCGAAGAGAGGGTTTCCACCTCCTACGAGCAGTACTTC | CASEERVSTSYEQYF
NA | TRBJ2-5 | TRBV7-6 | TRBD2 | TGTGCCAGCAGCTCCTCCTCGGCGGGAGGGCCACTCATTGAGACCCAGTACTTC | CASSSSSAGGPLIETQYF
few | TRBJ1-1 | TRBV7-9 | TRBD1 | TGTGCCAGCAGCTCTCCGACAGGGCCTGAAGCTTTCTTT | CASSSPTGPEAFF
NA | TRBJ1-2 | TRBV28 | NA | TGTGCCAGCAGTTTCCAGGGAGGAGGGAACTATGGCTACACCTTC | CASSFQGGGNYGYTF
once | TRBJ2-6 | TRBV19 | TRBD1 | TGTGCCAGTAGTCCTCCTCCGGGACAGGGTAATTCTGGGGCCAACGTCCTGACTTTC | CASSPPPGQGNSGANVLTF
NA | TRBJ1-2 | TRBV7-9 | NA | TGTGCCAGCAGCCCAAAGGCCGGTGACTATGGCTACACCTTC | CASSPKAGDYGYTF
NA | TRBJ2-1 | TRBV7-8 | TRBD2 | TGTGCCAGCAGACCGCTAGCGGGAACCTACAATGAGCAGTTCTTC | CASRPLAGTYNEQFF
once | TRBJ2-7 | TRBV19 | NA | TGTGCCAGTAGTCCCCCTTTGGCGTTTACCTACGAGCAGTACTTC | CASSPPLAFTYEQYF
NA | TRBJ2-3 | TRBV6-5 | NA | TGTGCCGCAGGCAGACCCTCTAGTAGTCGCGAAACGCAGTATTTT | CAAGRPSSSRETQYF
NA | TRBJ2-7 | TRBV6-5 | NA | TGTGCCAGCAGTTACGCCGAGCGACCCTACGAGCAGTACTTC | CASSYAERPYEQYF
NA | TRBJ2-7 | TRBV7-9 | TRBD1 | TGTGCCAGCAGCTTAGGGTACAGGGGCTACGAGCAGTACTTC | CASSLGYRGYEQYF
NA | TRBJ2-3 | TRBV5-6 | NA | TGTGCCAGCAGCTTTGGCGCAGATACGCAGTATTTT | CASSFGADTQYF
NA | TRBJ2-7 | TRBV5-5 | TRBD2 | TGTGCCAGCAGCCCAGGACTAGCGGGAGGTTACGAGCAGTACTTC | CASSPGLAGGYEQYF
NA | TRBJ2-1 | TRBV2 | TRBD2 | TGTGCTAGCCCTTCATCCCTGACTAGCGGGAGGGCTTTCAACCCAAACAATGAGCAGTTCTTC | CASPSSLTSGRAFNPNNEQFF
NA | TRBJ2-2 | TRBV5-6 | TRBD2 | TGTGCCAGCAGCTTGGTCTCTTCTAGCGGCATGAACACCGGGGAGCTGTTTTTT | CASSLVSSSGMNTGELFF
NA | TRBJ2-2 | TRBV28 | TRBD2 | TGTGCCAGCAGTCCCCCGGGACTAGCTGCCGGGGAGCTGTTTTTT | CASSPPGLAAGELFF
NA | TRBJ2-7 | TRBV19 | NA | TGTGCCAGTAGTATCCAGGGACCCTACGAGCAGTACTTC | CASSIQGPYEQYF
NA | TRBJ2-2 | TRBV29-1 | NA | TGCAGCGTTGAAAGCGAGGGGTACACCGGGGAGCTGTTTTTT | CSVESEGYTGELFF
NA | TRBJ2-7 | TRBV11-2 | TRBD2 | TGTGCCAGCAGCTTAGCGGGAGGGGAGTACGAGCAGTACTTC | CASSLAGGEYEQYF
NA | TRBJ2-3 | TRBV28 | TRBD1 | TGTGCCAGCAGTACAGGGGGAGATACGCAGTATTTT | CASSTGGDTQYF
NA | TRBJ2-7 | TRBV9 | TRBD2 | TGTGCCAGCAGCGTAGCCCTAGCGGGAGTCTTGGGTGAGCAGTACTTC | CASSVALAGVLGEQYF
NA | TRBJ2-3 | TRBV19 | TRBD2 | TGTGCCAGTAGTACTAGCGGGAGGGCCTCAGATACGCAGTATTTT | CASSTSGRASDTQYF
NA | TRBJ2-1 | TRBV19 | NA | TGTGCCAGTAGTATAGCGTCTGGGAGCCCTGTAGAATACAATGAGCAGTTCTTC | CASSIASGSPVEYNEQFF
NA | TRBJ2-3 | TRBV9 | NA | TGTGCCAGCAGCGTAAAAGGGACCGAGAGGACAGATACGCAGTATTTT | CASSVKGTERTDTQYF
once | TRBJ2-6 | TRBV27 | NA | TGTGCCAGCAGTTTATCGTTGGCAGGGGTGGCAGGGGCCAACGTCCTGACTTTC | CASSLSLAGVAGANVLTF
medium-sized | TRBJ2-1 | TRBV2 | NA | TGTGCCAACTACCTCGACGGGAGAGGGAATGAGCAGTTCTTC | CANYLDGRGNEQFF
once | TRBJ1-5 | TRBV6-5 | NA | TGTGCCAGCAGTTACTCGGGGGCAGGGCAGCCCCAGCATTTT | CASSYSGAGQPQHF
NA | TRBJ1-1 | TRBV27 | NA | TGTGCCAGCAGTCAGGGATCAGGAGCTGAAGCTTTCTTT | CASSQGSGAEAFF
NA | TRBJ2-7 | TRBV11-2 | TRBD1 | TGTGCCAGCAGCTTAACCCGGGACAGGGGGCCCTACGAGCAGTACTTC | CASSLTRDRGPYEQYF
NA | TRBJ2-3 | TRBV27 | NA | TGTGCCAGCAGTTTATCGATGCCCGGGCGGACAGATACGCAGTATTTT | CASSLSMPGRTDTQYF
NA | TRBJ1-2 | TRBV2 | TRBD1 | TGTGCCAGCAGTGGGGGACAGCTTTTCTATGGCTACACCTTC | CASSGGQLFYGYTF
NA | TRBJ2-5 | TRBV13 | TRBD2 | TGTGCCAGCAGCTCCTCCGGGACTAGGGATCGAGAGACCCAGTACTTC | CASSSSGTRDRETQYF